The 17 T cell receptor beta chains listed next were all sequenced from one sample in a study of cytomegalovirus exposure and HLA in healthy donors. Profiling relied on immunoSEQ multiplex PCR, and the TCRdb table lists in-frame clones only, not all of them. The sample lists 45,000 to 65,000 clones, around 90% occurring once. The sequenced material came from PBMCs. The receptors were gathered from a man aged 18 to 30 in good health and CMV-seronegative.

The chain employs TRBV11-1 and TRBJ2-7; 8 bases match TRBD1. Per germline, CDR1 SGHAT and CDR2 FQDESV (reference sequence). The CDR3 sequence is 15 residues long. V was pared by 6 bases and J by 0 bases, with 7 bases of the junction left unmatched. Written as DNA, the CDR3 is TGTGCCAGCAGTCGAGACAGGGGCTTCTCCTACGAGCAGTACTTC. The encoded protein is CASSRDRGFSYEQYF.

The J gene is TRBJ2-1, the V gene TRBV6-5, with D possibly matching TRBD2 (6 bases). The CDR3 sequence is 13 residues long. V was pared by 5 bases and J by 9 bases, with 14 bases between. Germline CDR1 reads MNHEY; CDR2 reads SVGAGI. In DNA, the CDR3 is TGTGCCAGCAGTCCCTCTGGCGGGGCTGAGCAGTTCTTC. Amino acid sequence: CASSPSGGAEQFF.

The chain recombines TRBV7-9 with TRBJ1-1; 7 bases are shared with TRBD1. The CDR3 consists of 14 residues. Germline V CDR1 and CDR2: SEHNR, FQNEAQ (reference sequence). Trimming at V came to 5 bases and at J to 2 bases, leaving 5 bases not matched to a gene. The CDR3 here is CASSEGTVNTEAFF. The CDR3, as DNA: TGTGCCAGCAGCGAGGGGACAGTCAACACTGAAGCTTTCTTT.

The CDR3 is CASSPDRGLSYEQYF. Written as DNA, the CDR3 is TGTGCCAGCAGTCCGGACAGGGGGCTCTCCTACGAGCAGTACTTC. The chain has TRBV2 and TRBJ2-7; TRBD1 agrees at 11 bases. This CDR3 is built from 15 residues. With 5 bases clipped from V and 0 bases from J, the junction kept 3 bases outside the gene matches. Germline assignment: CDR1 SNHLY and CDR2 FYNNEI.

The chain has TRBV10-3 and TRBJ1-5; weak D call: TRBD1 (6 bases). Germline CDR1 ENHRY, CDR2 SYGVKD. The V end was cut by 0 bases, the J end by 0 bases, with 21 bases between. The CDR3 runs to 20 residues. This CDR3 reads CAISESSTTTGHHSNQPQHF. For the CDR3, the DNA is TGTGCCATCAGTGAGTCGTCCACGACGACGGGACACCATAGCAATCAGCCCCAGCATTTT.

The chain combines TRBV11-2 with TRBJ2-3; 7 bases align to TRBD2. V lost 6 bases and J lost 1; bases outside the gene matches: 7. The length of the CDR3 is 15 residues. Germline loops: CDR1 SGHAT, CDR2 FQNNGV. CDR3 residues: CASSFQGGGTDTQYF. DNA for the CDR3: TGTGCCAGCAGTTTCCAGGGAGGGGGCACAGATACGCAGTATTTT.

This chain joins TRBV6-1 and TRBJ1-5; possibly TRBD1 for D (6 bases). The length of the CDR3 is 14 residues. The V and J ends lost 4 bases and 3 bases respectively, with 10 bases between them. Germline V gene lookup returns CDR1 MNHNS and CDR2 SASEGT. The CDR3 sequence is CASSVQGDNQPQHF. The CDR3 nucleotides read TGTGCCAGCAGTGTACAGGGTGACAATCAGCCCCAGCATTTT.

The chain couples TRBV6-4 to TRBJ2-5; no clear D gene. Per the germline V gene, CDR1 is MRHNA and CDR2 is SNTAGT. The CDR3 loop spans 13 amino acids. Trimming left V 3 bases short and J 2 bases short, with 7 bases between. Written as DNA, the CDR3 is TGTGCCAGCAGTGAAGCTCTACAAGAGACCCAGTACTTC. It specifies CASSEALQETQYF.

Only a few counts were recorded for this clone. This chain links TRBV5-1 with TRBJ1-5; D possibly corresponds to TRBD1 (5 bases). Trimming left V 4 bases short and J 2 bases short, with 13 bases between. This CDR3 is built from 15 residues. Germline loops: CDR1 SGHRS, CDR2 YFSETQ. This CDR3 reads CASSEQGIGNQPQHF. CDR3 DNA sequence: TGCGCCAGCAGCGAGCAGGGTATTGGCAATCAGCCCCAGCATTTT.

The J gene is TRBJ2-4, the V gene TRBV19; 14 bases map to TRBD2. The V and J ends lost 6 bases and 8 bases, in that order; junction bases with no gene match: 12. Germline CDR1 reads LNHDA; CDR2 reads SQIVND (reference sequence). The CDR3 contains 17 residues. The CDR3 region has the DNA TGTGCCAGTAGCCAGGGACTAGCGGGAGAAGGATGGGACATTCAGTACTTC. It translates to CASSQGLAGEGWDIQYF.

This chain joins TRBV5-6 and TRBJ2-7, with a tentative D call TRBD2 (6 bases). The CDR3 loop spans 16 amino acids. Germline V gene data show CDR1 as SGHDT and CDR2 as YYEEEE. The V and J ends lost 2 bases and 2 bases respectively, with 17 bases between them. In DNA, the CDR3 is TGTGCCAGCAGCTTAGATATATCGGGAGAACCCTACGAGCAGTACTTC. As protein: CASSLDISGEPYEQYF.

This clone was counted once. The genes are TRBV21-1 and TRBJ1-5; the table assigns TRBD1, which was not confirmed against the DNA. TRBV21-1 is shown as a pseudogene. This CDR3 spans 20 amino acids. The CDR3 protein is CASSTLHGGQGPDSNQPQHF. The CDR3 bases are TGTGCCAGCAGCACACTTCACGGGGGACAGGGACCCGATAGCAATCAGCCCCAGCATTTT.

As DNA, the CDR3 is TGTGCCAGCAGTTCCCTCGGACAGGGGAACTATGGCTACACCTTC. This codes for CASSSLGQGNYGYTF. This chain connects TRBV27 to TRBJ1-2; 9 bases are a match to TRBD1. The CDR3 spans 15 residues. Germline CDR1 MNHEY, CDR2 SMNVEV (reference sequence). Trimming took 4 bases from V and 2 from J; bases not matched to a gene: 5.

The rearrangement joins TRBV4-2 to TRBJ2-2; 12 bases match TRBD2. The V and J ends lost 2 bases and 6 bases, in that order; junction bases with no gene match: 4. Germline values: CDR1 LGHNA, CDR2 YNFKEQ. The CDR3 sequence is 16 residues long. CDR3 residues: CASSQLRLAGAGELFF. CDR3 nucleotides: TGTGCCAGCAGCCAACTAAGACTAGCGGGAGCCGGGGAGCTGTTTTTT.

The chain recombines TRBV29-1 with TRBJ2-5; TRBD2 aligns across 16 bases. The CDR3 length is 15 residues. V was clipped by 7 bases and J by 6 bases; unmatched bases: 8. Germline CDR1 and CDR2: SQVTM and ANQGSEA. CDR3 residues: CSAEGLAGGPKTQYF. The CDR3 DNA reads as TGCAGCGCCGAGGGACTAGCGGGAGGGCCGAAGACCCAGTACTTC.

The CDR3, as DNA: TGTGCCAGCAGTGAAGTTGGAGGGGCGTACACTGAAGCTTTCTTT. Translating gives CASSEVGGAYTEAFF. The chain employs TRBV2 and TRBJ1-1, with D possibly TRBD1 on 5 matching bases. The V gene lost 1 base and the J gene lost 3 bases, with 12 bases spanning the gap. This CDR3 has 15 amino acids. CDR1 SNHLY and CDR2 FYNNEI come from the germline V gene.

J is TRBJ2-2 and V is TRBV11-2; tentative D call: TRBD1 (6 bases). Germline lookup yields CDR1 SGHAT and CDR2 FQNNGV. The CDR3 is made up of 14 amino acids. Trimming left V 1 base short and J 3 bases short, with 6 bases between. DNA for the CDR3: TGTGCCAGCAGCTTAGGGGGGCACACCGGGGAGCTGTTTTTT. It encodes CASSLGGHTGELFF.